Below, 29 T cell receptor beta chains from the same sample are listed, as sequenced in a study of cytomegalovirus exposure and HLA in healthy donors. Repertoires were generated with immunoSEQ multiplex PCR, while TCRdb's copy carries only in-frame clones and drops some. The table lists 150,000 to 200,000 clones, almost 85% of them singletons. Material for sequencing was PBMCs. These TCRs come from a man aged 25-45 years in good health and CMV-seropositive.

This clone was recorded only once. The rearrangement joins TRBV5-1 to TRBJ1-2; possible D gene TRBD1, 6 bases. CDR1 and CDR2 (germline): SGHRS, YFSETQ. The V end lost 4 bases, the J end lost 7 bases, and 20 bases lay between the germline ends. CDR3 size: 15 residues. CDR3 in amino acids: CASSGTDSWSSGYTF. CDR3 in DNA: TGCGCCAGCAGCGGGACGGACAGTTGGAGTAGTGGCTACACCTTC.

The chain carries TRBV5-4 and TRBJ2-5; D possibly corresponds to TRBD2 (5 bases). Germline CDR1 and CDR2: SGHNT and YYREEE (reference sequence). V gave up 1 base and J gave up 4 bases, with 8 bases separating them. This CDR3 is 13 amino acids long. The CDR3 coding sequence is TGTGCCAGCAGCTTGTCCGGGGTAGAGACCCAGTACTTC. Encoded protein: CASSLSGVETQYF.

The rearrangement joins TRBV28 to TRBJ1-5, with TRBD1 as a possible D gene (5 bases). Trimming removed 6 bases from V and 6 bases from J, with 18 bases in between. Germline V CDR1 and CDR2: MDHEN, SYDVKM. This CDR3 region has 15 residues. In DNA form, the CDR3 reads TGTGCCAGCAGGAACGGGGGACTCATTAGTCAGCCCCAGCATTTT. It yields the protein CASRNGGLISQPQHF.

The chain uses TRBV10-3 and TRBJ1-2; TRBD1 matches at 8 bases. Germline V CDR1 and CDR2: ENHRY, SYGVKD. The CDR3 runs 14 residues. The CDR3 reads CAVMEAGGFGGYTF. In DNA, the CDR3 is TGTGCTGTGATGGAGGCAGGGGGCTTCGGAGGCTACACCTTC.

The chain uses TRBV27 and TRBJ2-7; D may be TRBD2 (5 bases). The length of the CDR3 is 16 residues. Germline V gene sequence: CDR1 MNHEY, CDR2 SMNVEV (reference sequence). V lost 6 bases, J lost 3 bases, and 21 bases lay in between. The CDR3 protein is CASRRFANTGSYEQYF. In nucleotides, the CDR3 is TGTGCCAGCAGGCGATTCGCGAATACGGGGAGCTACGAGCAGTACTTC.

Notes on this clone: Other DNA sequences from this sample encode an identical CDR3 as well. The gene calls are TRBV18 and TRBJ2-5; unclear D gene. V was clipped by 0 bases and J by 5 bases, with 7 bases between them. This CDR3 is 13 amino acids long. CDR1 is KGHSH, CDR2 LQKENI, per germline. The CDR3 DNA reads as TGTGCCAGCTCACCACCTCCGGGTGAGACCCAGTACTTC. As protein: CASSPPPGETQYF.

CDR3 sequence: CASSQILEGRKETQYF. CDR3 nucleotides: TGTGCCAGCAGCCAGATCCTTGAGGGCCGAAAAGAGACCCAGTACTTC. The genes are TRBV4-2 and TRBJ2-5; D might be TRBD2 (5 bases). The germline V gene encodes CDR1 LGHNA and CDR2 YNFKEQ. The CDR3 is made up of 16 amino acids. V was shortened by 3 bases and J by 3 bases, with 17 bases between the two germline ends.

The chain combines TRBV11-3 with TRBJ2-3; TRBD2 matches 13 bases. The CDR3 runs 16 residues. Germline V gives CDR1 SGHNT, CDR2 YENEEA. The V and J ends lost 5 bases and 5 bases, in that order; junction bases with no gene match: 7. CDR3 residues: CASSRGTSGRVDTQYF. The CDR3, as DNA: TGTGCCAGCAGCAGAGGTACTAGCGGGAGGGTAGATACGCAGTATTTT.

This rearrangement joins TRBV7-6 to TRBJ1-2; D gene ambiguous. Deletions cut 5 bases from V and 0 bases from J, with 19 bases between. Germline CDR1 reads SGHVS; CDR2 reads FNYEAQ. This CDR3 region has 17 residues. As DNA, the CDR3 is TGTGCCAGCAGCCAGGTGGCAGGCCAAGTCGCTAACTATGGCTACACCTTC. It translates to CASSQVAGQVANYGYTF.

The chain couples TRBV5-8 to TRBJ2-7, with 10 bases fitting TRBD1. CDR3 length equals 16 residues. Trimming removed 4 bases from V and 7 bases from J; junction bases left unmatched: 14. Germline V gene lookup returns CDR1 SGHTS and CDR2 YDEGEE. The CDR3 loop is CASSVGPDRGLKEQYF. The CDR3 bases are TGTGCCAGCAGCGTAGGCCCCGACAGGGGGCTAAAAGAGCAGTACTTC.

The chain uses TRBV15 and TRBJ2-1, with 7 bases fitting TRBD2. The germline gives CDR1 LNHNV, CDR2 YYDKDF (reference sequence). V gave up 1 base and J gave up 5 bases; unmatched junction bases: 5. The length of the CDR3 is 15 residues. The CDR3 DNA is TGTGCCACCAGCAGAGGTCTAGCGGACAACAATGAGCAGTTCTTC. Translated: CATSRGLADNNEQFF. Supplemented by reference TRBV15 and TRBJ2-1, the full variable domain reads DAMVIQNPRYQVTQFGKPVTLSCSQTLNHNVMYWYQQKSSQAPKLLFHYYDKDFNNEADTPDNFQSRRPNTSFCFLDIRSPGLGDTAMYLCATSRGLADNNEQFFGPGTRLTVL.

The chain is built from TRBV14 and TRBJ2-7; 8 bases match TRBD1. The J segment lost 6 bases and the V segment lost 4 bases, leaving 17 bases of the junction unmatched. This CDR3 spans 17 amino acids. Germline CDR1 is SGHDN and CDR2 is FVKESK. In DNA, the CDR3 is TGTGCCAGCAGCCCGCTGCCGGGACAGGTTTTGGTCTCCGAGCAGTACTTC. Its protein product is CASSPLPGQVLVSEQYF. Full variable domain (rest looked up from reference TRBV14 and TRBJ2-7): EAGVTQFPSHSVIEKGQTVTLRCDPISGHDNLYWYRRVMGKEIKFLLHFVKESKQDESGMPNNRFLAERTGGTYSTLKVQPAELEDSGVYFCASSPLPGQVLVSEQYFGPGTRLTVT.

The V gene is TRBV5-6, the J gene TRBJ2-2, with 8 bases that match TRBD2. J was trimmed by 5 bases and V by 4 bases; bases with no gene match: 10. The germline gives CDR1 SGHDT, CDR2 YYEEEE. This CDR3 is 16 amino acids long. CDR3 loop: CASSRRHSSGTGELFF. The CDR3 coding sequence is TGTGCCAGCAGCCGCCGTCACTCTAGCGGGACCGGGGAGCTGTTTTTT.

CDR3: CASSLGLAVYNEQFF. The DNA for the CDR3 is TGTGCCAGCAGCTTAGGGCTAGCGGTCTACAATGAGCAGTTCTTC. The chain is built from TRBV7-3 and TRBJ2-1; TRBD2 matches 7 bases. This CDR3 is 15 amino acids long. The V segment lost 2 bases and the J segment 3 bases; nucleotides outside the gene matches: 4. The V gene's germline CDR1 is SGHTA and CDR2 FQGTGA. Combining the CDR3 with reference TRBV7-3 and TRBJ2-1 gives the whole variable domain GAGVSQTPSNKVTEKGKYVELRCDPISGHTALYWYRQSLGQGPEFLIYFQGTGAADDSGLPNDRFFAVRPEGSVSTLKIQRTERGDSAVYLCASSLGLAVYNEQFFGPGTRLTVL.

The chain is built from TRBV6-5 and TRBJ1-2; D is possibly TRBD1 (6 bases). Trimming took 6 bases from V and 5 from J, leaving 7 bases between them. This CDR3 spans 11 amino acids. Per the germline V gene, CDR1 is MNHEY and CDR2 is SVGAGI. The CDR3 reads CASSTGYGYTF. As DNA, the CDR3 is TGTGCCAGCAGCACAGGGTATGGCTACACCTTC.

CDR3 bases: TGCAGCGTTGAAGATCGGGGACTAGCTGACGACGAGCAGTACTTC. This sequence encodes CSVEDRGLADDEQYF. The chain carries TRBV29-1 and TRBJ2-7; 9 bases are shared with TRBD2. From germline, CDR1 is SQVTM and CDR2 ANQGSEA. The V and J ends lost 0 bases and 5 bases, in that order; junction bases with no gene match: 8. The CDR3 runs to 15 residues.

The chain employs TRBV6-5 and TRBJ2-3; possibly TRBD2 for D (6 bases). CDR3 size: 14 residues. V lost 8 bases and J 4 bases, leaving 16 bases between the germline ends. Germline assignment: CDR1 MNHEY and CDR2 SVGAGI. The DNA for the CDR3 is TGTGCCAGCGCGGACACCGGGGGTGCAGATACGCAGTATTTT. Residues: CASADTGGADTQYF.

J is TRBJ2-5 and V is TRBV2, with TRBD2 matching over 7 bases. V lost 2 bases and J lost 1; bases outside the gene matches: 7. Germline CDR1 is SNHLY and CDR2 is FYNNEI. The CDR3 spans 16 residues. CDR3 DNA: TGTGCCAGCAGTGAACGGCTAGCGGAAATCCAAGAGACCCAGTACTTC. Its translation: CASSERLAEIQETQYF.

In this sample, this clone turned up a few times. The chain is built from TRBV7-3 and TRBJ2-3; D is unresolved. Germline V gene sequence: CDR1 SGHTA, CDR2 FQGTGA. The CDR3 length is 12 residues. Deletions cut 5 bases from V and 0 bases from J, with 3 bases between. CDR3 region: CASSQSTDTQYF. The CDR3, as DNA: TGTGCCAGCAGCCAAAGCACAGATACGCAGTATTTT. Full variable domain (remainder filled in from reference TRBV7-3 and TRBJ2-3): GAGVSQTPSNKVTEKGKYVELRCDPISGHTALYWYRQSLGQGPEFLIYFQGTGAADDSGLPNDRFFAVRPEGSVSTLKIQRTERGDSAVYLCASSQSTDTQYFGPGTRLTVL.

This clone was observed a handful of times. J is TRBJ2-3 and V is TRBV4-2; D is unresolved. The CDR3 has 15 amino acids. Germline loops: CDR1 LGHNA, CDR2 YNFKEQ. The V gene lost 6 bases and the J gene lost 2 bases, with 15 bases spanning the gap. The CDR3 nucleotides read TGTGCCAGCAGGAGAACCCGGTCGAACACAGATACGCAGTATTTT. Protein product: CASRRTRSNTDTQYF.

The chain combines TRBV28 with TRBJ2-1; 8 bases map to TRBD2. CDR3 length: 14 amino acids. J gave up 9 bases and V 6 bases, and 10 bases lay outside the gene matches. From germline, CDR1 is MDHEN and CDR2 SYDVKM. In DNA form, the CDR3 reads TGTGCCAGCAGGGGGACTAGGGGTTATGGTGAGCAGTTCTTC. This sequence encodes CASRGTRGYGEQFF.

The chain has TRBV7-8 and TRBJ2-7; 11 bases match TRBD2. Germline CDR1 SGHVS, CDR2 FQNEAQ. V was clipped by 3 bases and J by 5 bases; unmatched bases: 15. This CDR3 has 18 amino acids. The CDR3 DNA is TGTGCCAGCAGCTTTAGCGGATATAGCGGGAGGGCCCGCGACGAGCAGTACTTC. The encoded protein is CASSFSGYSGRARDEQYF.

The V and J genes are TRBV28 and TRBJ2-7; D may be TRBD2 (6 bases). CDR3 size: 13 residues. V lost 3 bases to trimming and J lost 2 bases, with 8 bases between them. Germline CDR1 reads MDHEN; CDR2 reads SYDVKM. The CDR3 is CASSFWGAYEQYF. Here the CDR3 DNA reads TGTGCCAGCAGTTTTTGGGGGGCCTACGAGCAGTACTTC.

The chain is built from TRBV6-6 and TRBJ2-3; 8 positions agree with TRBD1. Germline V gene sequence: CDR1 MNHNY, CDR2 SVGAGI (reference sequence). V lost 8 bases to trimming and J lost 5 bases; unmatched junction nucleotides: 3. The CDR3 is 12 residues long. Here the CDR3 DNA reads TGTGCCAGCGGACAGGGTTTAGATACGCAGTATTTT. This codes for CASGQGLDTQYF.

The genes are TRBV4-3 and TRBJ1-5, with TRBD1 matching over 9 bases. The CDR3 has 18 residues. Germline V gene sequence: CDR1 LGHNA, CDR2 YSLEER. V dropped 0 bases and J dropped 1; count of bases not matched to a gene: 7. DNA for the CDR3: TGCGCCAGCAGCCAAGAATTTCGGGGACAGGGAAGCAATCAGCCCCAGCATTTT. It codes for CASSQEFRGQGSNQPQHF.

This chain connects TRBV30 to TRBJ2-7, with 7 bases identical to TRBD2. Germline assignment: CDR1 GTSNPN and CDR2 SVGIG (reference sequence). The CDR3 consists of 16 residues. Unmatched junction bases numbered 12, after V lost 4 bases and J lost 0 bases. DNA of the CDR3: TGTGCCTGGACCGGGAGGTCTAGCGGTAGCTCCTACGAGCAGTACTTC. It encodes CAWTGRSSGSSYEQYF.

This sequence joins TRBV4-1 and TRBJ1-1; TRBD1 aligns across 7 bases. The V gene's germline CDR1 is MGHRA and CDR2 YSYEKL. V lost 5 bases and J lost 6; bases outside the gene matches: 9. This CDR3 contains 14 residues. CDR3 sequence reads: CASSRRQGSSEAFF. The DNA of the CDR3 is TGCGCCAGCAGCAGGAGACAGGGTAGTTCTGAAGCTTTCTTT.

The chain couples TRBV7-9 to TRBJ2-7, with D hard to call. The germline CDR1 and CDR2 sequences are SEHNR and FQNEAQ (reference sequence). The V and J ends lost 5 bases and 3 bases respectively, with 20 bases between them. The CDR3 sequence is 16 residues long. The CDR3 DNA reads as TGTGCCAGCAGCCAAGGTCCGCTCCAGAGACTCTACGAGCAGTACTTC. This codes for CASSQGPLQRLYEQYF.

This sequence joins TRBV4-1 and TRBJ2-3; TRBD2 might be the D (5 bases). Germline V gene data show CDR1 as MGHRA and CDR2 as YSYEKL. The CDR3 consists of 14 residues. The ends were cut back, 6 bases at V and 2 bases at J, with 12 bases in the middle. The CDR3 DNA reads TGCGCCAGCAGTAGAAGCGGTTTCACAGATACGCAGTATTTT. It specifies CASSRSGFTDTQYF.